Detailed here is one T cell receptor (beta chain). Produced via immunoSEQ multiplex PCR; TCRdb's table is partial and in-frame only. The data show 130,000 to 150,000 clones, about 87% seen once. Trimming removed 10 bases from V and 0 bases from J; junction bases left unmatched: 11. From germline, CDR1 is SGHTA and CDR2 FQGNSA. The CDR3 contains 17 residues. The sample is drawn from a study of radiation and T cells in renal cell carcinoma. Time point indicated: baseline pretreatment blood. Documented treatment: 15 Gy SBRT to primary tumor, nephrectomy 4 weeks later. The sequence was collected from a woman aged 70-85 years with renal cell carcinoma. Sequencing was performed on blood, taken from a patient whose treatment included radiotherapy and nephrectomy. The V call is TRBV7-2, the J call TRBJ2-1; 11 nucleotides line up with TRBD2. CDR3 protein: CANRILTSGASYNEQFF. Here the CDR3 DNA reads TGTGCCAACCGAATACTGACTAGCGGGGCCTCCTACAATGAGCAGTTCTTC.